The TCR beta chain under discussion was sequenced for a study of beta chain features in type 1 diabetes. Every donor had blood drawn once into heparin, roughly 120 mL on average. With respect to this clone: Its antigen is not identified.

Study results and limitations: When Type 1 diabetes patients were examined, their TCRB CDR3s proved moderately but significantly shorter in all four CD4+ subsets.

Germline trimming cut 0 bases from V and 8 bases from J; bases unmatched to any gene: 9. This CDR3 has 15 amino acids. Germline CDR1 and CDR2: SNHLY and FYNNEI. Reverse transcription of all isolated RNA meant that expressed TCRB transcripts were sequenced. TCRdb's table, derived via immunoSEQ multiplex PCR, lists solely in-frame clones and lacks some. The sample lists 93,000 or so clones, approximately 30% occurring once. The sequenced sample consisted of central memory CD4+ T cells from blood. The V gene is TRBV2, the J gene TRBJ2-7; 8 nucleotides match TRBD2. This TCR derives from a young woman with type 1 diabetes. The CDR3 bases are TGTGCCAGCAGTGAAGCCCGACGGGAGGGCCGCAAGCAGTACTTC. Translated, it gives CASSEARREGRKQYF. Full variable domain (missing parts from reference TRBV2 and TRBJ2-7): EPEVTQTPSHQVTQMGQEVILRCVPISNHLYFYWYRQILGQKVEFLVSFYNNEISEKSEIFDDQFSVERPDGSNFTLKIRSTKLEDSAMYFCASSEARREGRKQYFGPGTRLTVT.